These 14 T cell receptor beta chains were sequenced from one sample in a study of early T cells in non-severe SARS-CoV-2 infection. TCRdb called the 5' RACE reads again in MiXCR, with one record for every CDR3 protein. The sample has some 30,000 distinct CDR3 sequences; around 6% are singletons. The sequenced sample was whole blood. These receptors all stem from an adult who was a healthcare worker with PCR-confirmed SARS-CoV-2 infection or an uninfected control (not recorded which).

Only a few counts were recorded for this clonotype. The chain uses TRBV30 and TRBJ2-2; a weak D match, TRBD1 (5 bases). The germline V gene encodes CDR1 GTSNPN and CDR2 SVGIG (reference sequence). This CDR3 is built from 14 residues. Trimming cost V 2 bases and J 2 bases, with 9 bases left between them. The CDR3 bases are TGTGCCTGGAGTAATAGGGGAAACACCGGGGAGCTGTTTTTT. Protein sequence: CAWSNRGNTGELFF.

There are many counts of this clonotype. This chain links TRBV6-2 or TRBV6-3 with TRBJ1-1; D might be TRBD1 (5 bases). Germline loops: CDR1 MNHEY, CDR2 SVGEGT. Trimming removed 2 bases at V and 3 bases at J, with 10 bases between. This CDR3 has 14 amino acids. The CDR3 loop reads CASSYNRPDTEAFF. The CDR3 DNA is TGTGCCAGCAGTTACAACAGGCCGGACACTGAAGCTTTCTTT.

The CDR3 DNA follows: TGCGCCAGCAGCCAAGATTCTAGCGGGGGCGAGACCCAGTACTTC. Its translation is CASSQDSSGGETQYF. This chain uses TRBV4-1 with TRBJ2-5; TRBD2 matches 10 bases. The J segment lost 5 bases and the V segment lost 0 bases, leaving 3 bases of the junction unmatched. Germline CDR1 MGHRA, CDR2 YSYEKL. The CDR3 is 15 residues long.

This clonotype has only a few counts. The chain has TRBV6-2 or TRBV6-3 and TRBJ2-5; 10 positions match TRBD2. Germline V CDR1 and CDR2: MNHEY, SVGEGT. V lost 6 bases, J lost 0 bases, and 4 bases stayed unmatched. The CDR3 is 15 residues long. In DNA, the CDR3 is TGTGCCAGCAGCCCCGGGACTAGCGACCAAGAGACCCAGTACTTC. This codes for CASSPGTSDQETQYF.

This clonotype was observed at least ten times. CDR3 nucleotides: TGCAGTGCGGGAGGGCGGGAGTACGAGCAGTACTTC. This sequence encodes CSAGGREYEQYF. The V call is TRBV20-1, the J call TRBJ2-7, with 7 bases fitting TRBD2. Germline CDR1 is DFQATT and CDR2 is SNEGSKA (reference sequence). The CDR3 has 12 residues. V dropped 6 bases and J dropped 4; count of bases not matched to a gene: 6.

This clonotype was counted at least ten times. The chain carries TRBV11-2 and TRBJ2-5, with D possibly being TRBD1 or TRBD2 (5 bases each). Trimming pared 7 bases from V and 5 bases from J, leaving 14 bases between. Germline V gives CDR1 SGHAT, CDR2 FQNNGV. The CDR3 totals 13 residues. CDR3 protein: CASTAGAAETQYF. The CDR3 DNA reads TGTGCCAGCACCGCCGGGGCGGCCGAGACCCAGTACTTC.

To note about this clonotype: A single base separates this from a much larger clone, so it may be a read error. V is TRBV4-2 and J is TRBJ2-1; D unresolved. In germline, CDR1 is LGHNA, CDR2 YNFKEQ. CDR3 length: 17 residues. CDR3 bases: TGTGCCAGCAGCCAAGCTCTTCAGGCAAGCTCCTGCAATGAGCAGTTCTTC. Protein product: CASSQALQASSCNEQFF.

This clonotype was counted ten times or more. This chain connects TRBV4-3 to TRBJ1-6, with D possibly matching TRBD1 (6 bases). V was pared by 3 bases and J by 9 bases, with 15 bases between. Germline CDR1 and CDR2: LGHNA and YSLEER. This CDR3 has 15 amino acids. CDR3 nucleotides: TGCGCCAGCAGCCAGGGACAAGGGGATAGTTCACCCCTCCACTTT. This translates into CASSQGQGDSSPLHF.

This clonotype was counted at least ten times. The chain joins TRBV29-1 to TRBJ1-1; TRBD1 aligns across 10 bases. The germline gives CDR1 SQVTM, CDR2 ANQGSEA. This CDR3 contains 12 residues. The ends lost 7 bases at V and 4 bases at J; junction bases unmatched: 3. CDR3: CSGQGASTEAFF. The CDR3 DNA is TGCAGCGGACAGGGGGCGTCCACTGAAGCTTTCTTT.

There are many counts of this clonotype. In DNA form, the CDR3 reads TGTGCCAGCAGTGGGGGGACGGAGCCCACCGGGGAGCTGTTTTTT. Translated: CASSGGTEPTGELFF. The chain employs TRBV6-5 and TRBJ2-2, with a tentative D call TRBD2 (6 bases). Trimming removed 5 bases from V and 4 bases from J, with 14 bases in between. Germline lookup yields CDR1 MNHEY and CDR2 SVGAGI. The CDR3 sequence is 15 residues long.

This clonotype was picked up many times. The chain combines TRBV21-1 with TRBJ2-7; no check of the table's D call, TRBD1, against the DNA was made. TRBV21-1 is given as a pseudogene. CDR3 size: 13 residues. CDR3 region: CAGKSRGSYEQYF. As DNA, the CDR3 is TGTGCCGGAAAGTCCAGGGGGTCCTACGAGCAGTACTTC.

This clonotype appeared many times. This chain links TRBV6-2 or TRBV6-3 with TRBJ1-5; TRBD1 agrees at 7 bases. The CDR3 consists of 14 residues. The J segment lost 1 base and the V segment lost 6 bases, leaving 3 bases of the junction unmatched. CDR1 is MNHEY and CDR2 is SVGEGT in the germline V gene. The CDR3, as DNA: TGTGCCAGCAGCAGGGGGGCGAGCAATCAGCCCCAGCATTTT. Translation gives CASSRGASNQPQHF.

Many counts were recorded for this clonotype. The chain joins TRBV5-6 to TRBJ2-4; possibly TRBD2 for D (7 bases). Trimming cost V 2 bases and J 2 bases, with 11 bases left between them. The CDR3 runs 15 residues. The V gene's germline CDR1 is SGHDT and CDR2 YYEEEE. CDR3 protein: CASSFRGASKNIQYF. DNA of the CDR3: TGTGCCAGCAGCTTCCGGGGGGCGTCCAAAAACATTCAGTACTTC.

There are many counts of this clonotype. The chain is built from TRBV2 and TRBJ2-1, with D uncertain. The CDR3 covers 12 residues. The germline gives CDR1 SNHLY, CDR2 FYNNEI. V was cut by 1 base and J by 6 bases, with 4 bases left in between. The CDR3: CASSEGGNEQFF. As DNA, the CDR3 is TGTGCCAGCAGTGAAGGAGGCAATGAGCAGTTCTTC. Combining the CDR3 with reference TRBV2 and TRBJ2-1 gives the whole variable domain EPEVTQTPSHQVTQMGQEVILRCVPISNHLYFYWYRQILGQKVEFLVSFYNNEISEKSEIFDDQFSVERPDGSNFTLKIRSTKLEDSAMYFCASSEGGNEQFFGPGTRLTVL.